Below, 26 T cell receptor beta chains from the same sample are listed, as sequenced in a study of control samples from healthy donors and cancer patients. Clones were sequenced by immunoSEQ multiplex PCR, and TCRdb holds only the in-frame ones, with some missing. Counted here are about 180,000 clones, more than 90% occurring once; the ten biggest clones make up 1.1% to 1.5%. Sequencing used blood. Every receptor here comes from a man aged 25-45 years in good health.

The CDR3 coding sequence is TGTGCCAGCAGTTCCGCAGAAAACACTGAAGCTTTCTTT. Its protein product is CASSSAENTEAFF. This chain links TRBV6-2 or TRBV6-3 with TRBJ1-1; D unclear. The germline V and J ends were trimmed by 4 bases and 2 bases, with 8 bases remaining between them. The germline V gene encodes CDR1 MNHEY and CDR2 SVGEGT. The CDR3 has 13 residues.

The rearrangement uses TRBV19 and TRBJ2-7, with 10 bases aligning to TRBD1. V shed 5 bases and J 2 bases; nucleotides not matched to a gene: 6. CDR3 length: 15 residues. CDR1 and CDR2 (germline): LNHDA, SQIVND (reference sequence). The CDR3 here is CASSPRGTGAYEQYF. DNA of the CDR3: TGTGCCAGTAGTCCGCGAGGGACAGGGGCCTACGAGCAGTACTTC.

This clone turned up a few times. The V and J genes are TRBV5-8 and TRBJ2-5, with 10 nucleotides matching TRBD2. J lost 5 bases, V lost 3 bases, and 7 bases had no gene match. CDR1 is SGHTS and CDR2 is YDEGEE in the germline V gene. The CDR3 is 15 residues long. The CDR3 coding sequence is TGTGCCAGCAGCTCGGGACTAGCGCCCTCGGAGACCCAGTACTTC. Amino acids: CASSSGLAPSETQYF. The whole variable domain, remainder taken from reference TRBV5-8 and TRBJ2-5, is EAGVTQSPTHLIKTRGQQATLRCSPISGHTSVYWYQQALGLGLQFLLWYDEGEERNRGNFPPRFSGRQFPNYSSELNVNALELEDSALYLCASSSGLAPSETQYFGPGTRLLVL.

The rearrangement joins TRBV18 to TRBJ1-4; D is undetermined. V was shortened by 3 bases and J by 8 bases, with 16 bases between the two germline ends. CDR3 length equals 15 residues. Germline CDR1 reads KGHSH; CDR2 reads LQKENI. CDR3 in amino acids: CASSPPKGKEEKLFF. The CDR3 DNA sequence: TGTGCCAGCTCACCCCCAAAAGGGAAGGAAGAAAAACTGTTTTTT.

The CDR3 here is CASSENELNTEAFF. The CDR3 DNA reads TGCGCCAGCAGTGAGAATGAGTTGAACACTGAAGCTTTCTTT. V and J are TRBV10-2 and TRBJ1-1; D is unclear. Trimming removed 2 bases at V and 0 bases at J, with 7 bases between. This CDR3 is 14 amino acids long. Per germline, CDR1 WSHSY and CDR2 SAAADI.

The J gene is TRBJ1-5, the V gene TRBV19; D not resolved. Per the germline V gene, CDR1 is LNHDA and CDR2 is SQIVND (reference sequence). V was shortened by 2 bases and J by 5 bases, with 4 bases between the two germline ends. The CDR3 is 12 amino acids. CDR3 bases: TGTGCCAGTAGTATATCCGATCAGCCCCAGCATTTT. This translates into CASSISDQPQHF.

The genes are TRBV11-2 and TRBJ2-1; possible D gene TRBD2, 5 bases. This CDR3 is 17 amino acids long. V lost 1 base, J lost 0 bases, and 13 bases lay in between. Germline CDR1 is SGHAT and CDR2 is FQNNGV. This CDR3 is CASSLVEGLSSYNEQFF. In DNA form, the CDR3 reads TGTGCCAGCAGCTTAGTTGAGGGCCTAAGCTCCTACAATGAGCAGTTCTTC.

This clone was seen once. V gene TRBV13 combines with J gene TRBJ1-2; TRBD1 matches 7 bases. J gave up 4 bases and V 5 bases, and 7 bases lay outside the gene matches. This CDR3 is built from 14 residues. Germline assignment: CDR1 PRHDT and CDR2 FYEKMQ (reference sequence). The DNA of the CDR3 is TGTGCCAGCAGCCCCAGGGGGAGCGGCTATGGCTACACCTTC. Protein product: CASSPRGSGYGYTF.

The rearrangement uses TRBV5-1 and TRBJ1-2; D uncertain. Per the germline V gene, CDR1 is SGHRS and CDR2 is YFSETQ. Trimming shortened V by 2 bases and J by 4 bases, and 9 bases separated the two germline ends. This CDR3 is 13 amino acids long. Written as DNA, the CDR3 is TGCGCCAGCAGCTTTAGCTTGGCCTATGGCTACACCTTC. This translates into CASSFSLAYGYTF. The full variable domain, its missing parts supplied by reference TRBV5-1 and TRBJ1-2, is KAGVTQTPRYLIKTRGQQVTLSCSPISGHRSVSWYQQTPGQGLQFLFEYFSETQRNKGNFPGRFSGRQFSNSRSEMNVSTLELGDSALYLCASSFSLAYGYTFGSGTRLTVV.

Here the CDR3 reads CASSPVPGQGYGYTF. As DNA, the CDR3 is TGTGCCAGCAGTCCCGTCCCGGGACAGGGGTATGGCTACACCTTC. V and J are TRBV7-8 and TRBJ1-2; the match to TRBD1 covers 10 bases. J lost 5 bases, V lost 6 bases, and 9 bases had no gene match. The CDR3 is made up of 15 amino acids. Per the germline V gene, CDR1 is SGHVS and CDR2 is FQNEAQ.

This chain joins TRBV9 and TRBJ2-1; 8 bases line up with TRBD1. This CDR3 has 15 residues. V dropped 4 bases and J dropped 0; count of bases not matched to a gene: 3. The V gene's germline CDR1 is SGDLS and CDR2 YYNGEE. The CDR3 region has the DNA TGTGCCAGCAGCTCTGACAGGGGCTCCTACAATGAGCAGTTCTTC. This encodes CASSSDRGSYNEQFF.

V and J are TRBV29-1 and TRBJ2-5; 8 nucleotides agree with TRBD2. V was clipped by 5 bases and J by 5 bases; unmatched bases: 13. This CDR3 comprises 15 residues. CDR1 SQVTM and CDR2 ANQGSEA come from the germline V gene. The CDR3: CSVPTNGRAEETQYF. The CDR3 nucleotides are TGCAGCGTTCCCACCAACGGGAGGGCCGAGGAGACCCAGTACTTC.

The chain recombines TRBV6-5 with TRBJ1-1, with D hard to call. The CDR3 loop spans 11 amino acids. Per the germline V gene, CDR1 is MNHEY and CDR2 is SVGAGI. The V gene lost 5 bases and the J gene lost 6 bases, with 7 bases spanning the gap. This CDR3 is CASSPHPEAFF. CDR3 bases: TGTGCCAGCAGTCCCCATCCTGAAGCTTTCTTT.

V gene TRBV6-5 combines with J gene TRBJ1-5; a possible D gene is TRBD1 (5 bases). Trimming took 2 bases from V and 2 from J, leaving 7 bases between them. There are 14 residues in the CDR3. Germline-derived CDR1 and CDR2 are MNHEY and SVGAGI. The CDR3 DNA is TGTGCCAGCAGTTACGGGGCAGGCAATCAGCCCCAGCATTTT. Residues: CASSYGAGNQPQHF.

The gene calls are TRBV27 and TRBJ2-7; D not resolved. The germline V gene encodes CDR1 MNHEY and CDR2 SMNVEV (reference sequence). This CDR3 region has 11 residues. V shed 8 bases and J shed 2 bases, with 7 bases lying between them. CDR3 in DNA: TGTGCCAGCTATGGTCCCTACGAGCAGTACTTC. Translation: CASYGPYEQYF.

This clone has just a few counts. The chain carries TRBV7-2 and TRBJ1-1, with TRBD1 identical over 7 bases. The junction had 11 bases not matched to a gene; V was cut back by 11 bases and J by 5 bases. Germline lookup yields CDR1 SGHTA and CDR2 FQGNSA. The CDR3 consists of 13 residues. The CDR3 loop reads CADTDREGTEAFF. CDR3 nucleotide sequence: TGTGCCGATACCGACAGGGAGGGAACTGAAGCTTTCTTT.

The rearrangement links TRBV15 to TRBJ1-6; D gene unclear. With 1 base removed from V and 0 bases from J, the gap between germline ends came to 13 bases. Germline CDR1 is LNHNV and CDR2 is YYDKDF (reference sequence). CDR3 length: 18 residues. Written as DNA, the CDR3 is TGTGCCACCAGCAGAGGGGTTCATGAGGGCTCCTATAATTCACCCCTCCACTTT. Protein product: CATSRGVHEGSYNSPLHF.

The chain carries TRBV19 and TRBJ2-1, with TRBD2 identical over 9 bases. Germline CDR1 is LNHDA and CDR2 is SQIVND (reference sequence). The J segment lost 2 bases and the V segment lost 6 bases, leaving 5 bases of the junction unmatched. The CDR3 has 15 residues. CDR3 region: CASSQGGRAYNEQFF. The CDR3, as DNA: TGTGCCAGTAGCCAGGGCGGGAGGGCCTACAATGAGCAGTTCTTC.

The rearrangement joins TRBV27 to TRBJ2-1; D unresolved. CDR1 and CDR2 (germline): MNHEY, SMNVEV (reference sequence). The CDR3 consists of 13 residues. The V end lost 6 bases, the J end lost 5 bases, and 11 bases lay between the germline ends. The CDR3 DNA sequence: TGTGCCAGCAGCTCAGGTCCGGACAATGAGCAGTTCTTC. Its translation: CASSSGPDNEQFF.

This clone was observed once. The V and J genes are TRBV2 and TRBJ1-4; 9 bases match TRBD1. In germline, CDR1 is SNHLY, CDR2 FYNNEI. There are 14 residues in the CDR3. The J segment lost 10 bases and the V segment lost 4 bases, leaving 7 bases of the junction unmatched. The CDR3 sequence: CASSADRGRVKLFF. CDR3 in DNA: TGTGCCAGCAGTGCCGACAGGGGGAGGGTAAAACTGTTTTTT.

The chain uses TRBV30 and TRBJ1-1; D is uncertain. Germline CDR1 GTSNPN, CDR2 SVGIG (reference sequence). Trimming removed 4 bases from V and 1 base from J, with 13 bases in between. The CDR3 spans 14 residues. CDR3 sequence: CAWISRPANTEAFF. CDR3 in DNA: TGTGCCTGGATCTCTCGGCCAGCGAACACTGAAGCTTTCTTT. Together with reference TRBV30 and TRBJ1-1, the CDR3 gives the full variable domain: SQTIHQWPATLVQPVGSPLSLECTVEGTSNPNLYWYRQAAGRGLQLLFYSVGIGQISSEVPQNLSASRPQDRQFILSSKKLLLSDSGFYLCAWISRPANTEAFFGQGTRLTVV.

This clone came up once. The chain uses TRBV15 and TRBJ1-1; D is perhaps TRBD1 (5 bases). V was cut by 0 bases and J by 2 bases, with 22 bases left in between. Germline V lookup: CDR1 LNHNV, CDR2 YYDKDF (reference sequence). The CDR3 has 19 residues. The CDR3 sequence: CATSRESFSIIQGNTEAFF. The CDR3 DNA sequence: TGTGCCACCAGCAGAGAATCCTTCTCCATAATTCAGGGTAACACTGAAGCTTTCTTT. Together with reference TRBV15 and TRBJ1-1, the CDR3 gives the full variable domain: DAMVIQNPRYQVTQFGKPVTLSCSQTLNHNVMYWYQQKSSQAPKLLFHYYDKDFNNEADTPDNFQSRRPNTSFCFLDIRSPGLGDTAMYLCATSRESFSIIQGNTEAFFGQGTRLTVV.

CDR3 region: CASSLLPGVDSGNTIYF. The DNA of the CDR3 is TGTGCCAGCTCTCTCTTACCGGGGGTCGACTCTGGAAACACCATATATTTT. This rearrangement joins TRBV18 to TRBJ1-3, with D possibly TRBD1 on 5 matching bases. CDR1 KGHSH and CDR2 LQKENI come from the germline V gene. The V gene lost 6 bases and the J gene lost 0 bases, with 18 bases spanning the gap. The CDR3 runs to 17 residues.

V gene TRBV9 combines with J gene TRBJ2-2, with TRBD1 identical over 8 bases. This CDR3 has 14 residues. V gave up 3 bases and J gave up 4 bases; unmatched junction bases: 2. CDR1 and CDR2 from the germline V gene are SGDLS and YYNGEE. Written as DNA, the CDR3 is TGTGCCAGCAGCGCTACAGGGGGCACCGGGGAGCTGTTTTTT. This translates into CASSATGGTGELFF.

This clone appeared a single time. The rearrangement uses TRBV2 and TRBJ1-5; maybe TRBD1 (6 bases). Looked up from germline, CDR1 is SNHLY and CDR2 is FYNNEI. This CDR3 is 16 amino acids long. Trimming pared 6 bases from V and 2 bases from J, leaving 17 bases between. The CDR3: CASRTLGGAGNQPQHF. The CDR3 bases are TGTGCCAGCAGGACTTTGGGGGGCGCGGGCAATCAGCCCCAGCATTTT.

This chain joins TRBV5-1 and TRBJ2-2; a possible D gene is TRBD1 (6 bases). CDR1 is SGHRS and CDR2 is YFSETQ in the germline V gene. Trimming removed 5 bases at V and 3 bases at J, with 14 bases between. There are 15 residues in the CDR3. CDR3 residues: CASRNRAGDTGELFF. Written as DNA, the CDR3 is TGCGCCAGCAGGAATAGGGCAGGGGACACCGGGGAGCTGTTTTTT.